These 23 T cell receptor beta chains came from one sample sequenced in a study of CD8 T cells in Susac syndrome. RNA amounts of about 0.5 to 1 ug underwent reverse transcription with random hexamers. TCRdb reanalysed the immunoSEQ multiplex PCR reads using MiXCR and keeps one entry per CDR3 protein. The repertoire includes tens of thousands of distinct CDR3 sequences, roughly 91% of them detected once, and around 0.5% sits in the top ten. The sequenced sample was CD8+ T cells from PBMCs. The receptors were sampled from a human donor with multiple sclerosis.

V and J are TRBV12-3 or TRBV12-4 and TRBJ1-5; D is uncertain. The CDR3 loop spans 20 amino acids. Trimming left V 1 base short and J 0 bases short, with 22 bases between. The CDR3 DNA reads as TGTGCCAGCAGTTTAGTGGTGGGAAGGGTCGAGGGTAATAGCAATCAGCCCCAGCATTTT. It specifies CASSLVVGRVEGNSNQPQHF.

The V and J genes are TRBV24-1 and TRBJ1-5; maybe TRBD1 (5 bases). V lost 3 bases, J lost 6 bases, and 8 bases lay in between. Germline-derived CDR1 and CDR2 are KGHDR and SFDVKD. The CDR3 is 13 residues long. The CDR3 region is CATSDRRGQPQHF. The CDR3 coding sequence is TGTGCCACCAGTGATCGTAGGGGTCAGCCCCAGCATTTT.

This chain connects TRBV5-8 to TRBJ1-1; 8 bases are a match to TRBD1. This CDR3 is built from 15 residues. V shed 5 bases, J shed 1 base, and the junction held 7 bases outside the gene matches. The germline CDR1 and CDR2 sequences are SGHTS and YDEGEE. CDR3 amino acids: CASRDRAGGNTEAFF. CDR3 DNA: TGTGCCAGCAGGGACAGGGCTGGAGGGAACACTGAAGCTTTCTTT.

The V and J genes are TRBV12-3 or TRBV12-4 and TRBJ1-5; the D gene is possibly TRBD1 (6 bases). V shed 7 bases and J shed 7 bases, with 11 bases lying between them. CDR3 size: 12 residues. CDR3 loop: CASTLGGQPQHF. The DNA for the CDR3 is TGTGCCAGCACCTTAGGGGGACAGCCCCAGCATTTT.

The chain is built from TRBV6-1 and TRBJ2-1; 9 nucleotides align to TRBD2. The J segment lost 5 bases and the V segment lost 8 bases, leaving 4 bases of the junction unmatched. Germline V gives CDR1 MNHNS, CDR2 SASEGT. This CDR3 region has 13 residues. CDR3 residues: CASPSGEDNEQFF. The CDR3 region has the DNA TGTGCCAGCCCTAGCGGGGAAGACAATGAGCAGTTCTTC.

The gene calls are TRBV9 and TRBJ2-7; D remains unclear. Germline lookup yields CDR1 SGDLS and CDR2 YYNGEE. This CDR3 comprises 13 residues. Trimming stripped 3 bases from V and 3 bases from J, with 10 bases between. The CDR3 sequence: CASSADVYYEQYF. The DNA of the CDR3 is TGTGCCAGCAGCGCCGACGTTTACTACGAGCAGTACTTC. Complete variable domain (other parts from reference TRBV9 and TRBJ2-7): DSGVTQTPKHLITATGQRVTLRCSPRSGDLSVYWYQQSLDQGLQFLIQYYNGEERAKGNILERFSAQQFPDLHSELNLSSLELGDSALYFCASSADVYYEQYFGPGTRLTVT.

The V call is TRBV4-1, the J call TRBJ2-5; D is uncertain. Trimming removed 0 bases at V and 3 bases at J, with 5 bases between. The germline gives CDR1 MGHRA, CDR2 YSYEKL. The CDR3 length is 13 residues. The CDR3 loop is CASSQELEETQYF. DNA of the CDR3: TGCGCCAGCAGCCAAGAGCTTGAAGAGACCCAGTACTTC.

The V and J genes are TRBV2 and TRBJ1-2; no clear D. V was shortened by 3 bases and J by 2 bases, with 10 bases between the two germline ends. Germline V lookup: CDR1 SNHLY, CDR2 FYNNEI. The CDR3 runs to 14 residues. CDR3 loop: CASSENSPNYGYTF. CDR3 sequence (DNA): TGTGCCAGCAGTGAGAACAGTCCAAACTATGGCTACACCTTC.

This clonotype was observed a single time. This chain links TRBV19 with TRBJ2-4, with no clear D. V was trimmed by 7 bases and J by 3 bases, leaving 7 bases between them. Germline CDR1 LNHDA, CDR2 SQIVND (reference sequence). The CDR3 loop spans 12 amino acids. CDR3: CASKGYKNIQYF. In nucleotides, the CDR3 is TGTGCCAGTAAAGGGTACAAAAACATTCAGTACTTC.

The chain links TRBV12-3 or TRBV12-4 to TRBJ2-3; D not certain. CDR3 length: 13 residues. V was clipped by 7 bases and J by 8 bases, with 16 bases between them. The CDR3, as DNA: TGTGCCAGCAAGACCCTTAAGGGCGGTACGCAGTATTTT. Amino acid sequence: CASKTLKGGTQYF.

DNA of the CDR3: TGTGCCAGCAGTCCGGTCTGGGACAGCAATCAGCCCCAGCATTTT. Protein: CASSPVWDSNQPQHF. The rearrangement uses TRBV12-3 or TRBV12-4 and TRBJ1-5, with a tentative D call TRBD1 (5 bases). Trimming left V 5 bases short and J 1 base short, with 12 bases between. The CDR3 loop spans 15 amino acids.

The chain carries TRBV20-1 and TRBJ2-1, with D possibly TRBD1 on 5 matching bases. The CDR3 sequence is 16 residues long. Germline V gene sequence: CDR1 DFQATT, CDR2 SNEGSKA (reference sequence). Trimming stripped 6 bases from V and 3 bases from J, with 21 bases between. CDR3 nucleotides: TGCAGTGCCAGACCCCGTGGGGCGATGAGCTACAATGAGCAGTTCTTC. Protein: CSARPRGAMSYNEQFF.

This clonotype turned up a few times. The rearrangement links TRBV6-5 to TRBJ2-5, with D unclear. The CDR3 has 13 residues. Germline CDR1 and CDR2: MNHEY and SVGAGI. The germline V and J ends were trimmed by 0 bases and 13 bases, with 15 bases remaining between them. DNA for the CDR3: TGTGCCAGCAGTTACTCGCCCCAGGCAGGAATGTACTTC. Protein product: CASSYSPQAGMYF.

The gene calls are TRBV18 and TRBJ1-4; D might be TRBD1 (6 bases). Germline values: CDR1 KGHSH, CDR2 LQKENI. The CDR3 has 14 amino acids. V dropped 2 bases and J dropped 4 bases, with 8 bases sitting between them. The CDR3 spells CASSPGGGNEKLFF. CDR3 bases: TGTGCCAGCTCACCAGGAGGGGGTAATGAAAAACTGTTTTTT.

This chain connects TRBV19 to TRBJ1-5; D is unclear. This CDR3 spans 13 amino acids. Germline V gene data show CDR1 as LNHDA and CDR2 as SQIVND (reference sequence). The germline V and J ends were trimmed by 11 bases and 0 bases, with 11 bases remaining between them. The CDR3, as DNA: TGTGCCGTAGGACCCCTTAGCAATCAGCCCCAGCATTTT. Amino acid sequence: CAVGPLSNQPQHF.

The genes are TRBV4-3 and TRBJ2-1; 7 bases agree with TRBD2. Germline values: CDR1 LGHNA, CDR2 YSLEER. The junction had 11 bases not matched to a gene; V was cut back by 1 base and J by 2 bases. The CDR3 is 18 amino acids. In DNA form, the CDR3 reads TGCGCCAGCAGCCAAGCCCTTACGGCTAGCGGAGCCTACAATGAGCAGTTCTTC. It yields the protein CASSQALTASGAYNEQFF.

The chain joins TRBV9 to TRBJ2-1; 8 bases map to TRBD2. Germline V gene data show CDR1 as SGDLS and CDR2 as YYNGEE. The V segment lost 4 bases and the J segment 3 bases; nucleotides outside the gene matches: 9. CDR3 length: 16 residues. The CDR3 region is CASSSPGTSNYNEQFF. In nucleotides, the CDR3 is TGTGCCAGCAGCTCCCCCGGGACTAGTAACTACAATGAGCAGTTCTTC.

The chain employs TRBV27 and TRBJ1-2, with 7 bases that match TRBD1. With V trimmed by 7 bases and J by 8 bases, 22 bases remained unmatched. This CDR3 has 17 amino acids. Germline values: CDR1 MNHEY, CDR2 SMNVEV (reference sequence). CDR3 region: CASTSEARGLTYAGYTF. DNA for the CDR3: TGTGCCAGCACTTCAGAGGCCAGGGGGTTAACATATGCAGGCTACACCTTC.

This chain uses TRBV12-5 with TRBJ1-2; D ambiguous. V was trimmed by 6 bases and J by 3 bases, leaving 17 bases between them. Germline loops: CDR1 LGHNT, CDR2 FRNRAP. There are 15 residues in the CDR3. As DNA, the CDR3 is TGTGCTAGTGGCGTAGCGGGAGAGTTTGACTATGGCTACACCTTC. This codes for CASGVAGEFDYGYTF.

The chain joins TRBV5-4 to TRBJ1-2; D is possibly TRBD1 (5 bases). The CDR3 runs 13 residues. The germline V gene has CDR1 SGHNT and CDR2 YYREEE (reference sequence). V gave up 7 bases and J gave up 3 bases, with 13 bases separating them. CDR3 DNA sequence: TGTGCCAGCTTCCGGGGCAGCTACTATGGCTACACCTTC. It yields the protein CASFRGSYYGYTF.

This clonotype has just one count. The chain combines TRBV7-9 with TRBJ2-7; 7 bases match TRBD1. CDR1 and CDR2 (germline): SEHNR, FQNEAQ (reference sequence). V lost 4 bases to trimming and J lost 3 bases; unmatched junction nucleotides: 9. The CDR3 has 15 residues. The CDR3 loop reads CASSSTLTGFYEQYF. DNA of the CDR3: TGTGCCAGCAGCTCCACCTTGACAGGGTTCTACGAGCAGTACTTC.

The CDR3, as DNA: TGTGCCAGTAGCGGGAGGGCCGGAGATACGCAGTATTTT. Translating it yields CASSGRAGDTQYF. The gene calls are TRBV2 and TRBJ2-3; 11 bases map to TRBD2. The germline V gene encodes CDR1 SNHLY and CDR2 FYNNEI. This CDR3 is built from 13 residues. Losses at the gene ends were 9 bases for V and 5 bases for J; bases not matched to a gene: 4. Variable domain in full (rest from reference TRBV2 and TRBJ2-3): EPEVTQTPSHQVTQMGQEVILRCVPISNHLYFYWYRQILGQKVEFLVSFYNNEISEKSEIFDDQFSVERPDGSNFTLKIRSTKLEDSAMYFCASSGRAGDTQYFGPGTRLTVL.

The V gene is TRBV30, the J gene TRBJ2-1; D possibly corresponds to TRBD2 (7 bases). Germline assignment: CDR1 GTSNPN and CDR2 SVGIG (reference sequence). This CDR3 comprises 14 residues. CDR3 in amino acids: CASSFGGPFNEQFF. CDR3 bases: TGTGCTTCCTCCTTCGGGGGGCCCTTCAATGAGCAGTTCTTC.